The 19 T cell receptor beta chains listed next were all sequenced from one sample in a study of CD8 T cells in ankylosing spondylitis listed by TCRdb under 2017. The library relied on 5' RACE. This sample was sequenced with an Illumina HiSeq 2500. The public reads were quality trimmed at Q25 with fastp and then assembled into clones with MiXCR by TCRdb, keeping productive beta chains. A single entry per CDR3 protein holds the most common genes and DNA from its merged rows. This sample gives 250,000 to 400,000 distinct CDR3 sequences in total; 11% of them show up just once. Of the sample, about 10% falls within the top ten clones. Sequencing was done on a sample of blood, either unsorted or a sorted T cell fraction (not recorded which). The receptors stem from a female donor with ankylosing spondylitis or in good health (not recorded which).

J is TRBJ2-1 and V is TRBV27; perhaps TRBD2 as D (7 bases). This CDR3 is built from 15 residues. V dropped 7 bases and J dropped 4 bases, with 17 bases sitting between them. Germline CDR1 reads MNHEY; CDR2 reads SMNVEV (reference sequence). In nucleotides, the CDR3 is TGTGCCAGCACCCTTACGGGGGGCGGGTACAATGAGCAGTTCTTC. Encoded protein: CASTLTGGGYNEQFF.

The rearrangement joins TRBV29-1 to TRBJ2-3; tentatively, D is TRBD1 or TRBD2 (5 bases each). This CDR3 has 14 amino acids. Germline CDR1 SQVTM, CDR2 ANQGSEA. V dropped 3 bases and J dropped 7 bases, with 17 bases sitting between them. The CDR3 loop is CSVEGTDGRNTQYF. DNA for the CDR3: TGCAGCGTTGAGGGGACCGACGGGCGAAATACGCAGTATTTT.

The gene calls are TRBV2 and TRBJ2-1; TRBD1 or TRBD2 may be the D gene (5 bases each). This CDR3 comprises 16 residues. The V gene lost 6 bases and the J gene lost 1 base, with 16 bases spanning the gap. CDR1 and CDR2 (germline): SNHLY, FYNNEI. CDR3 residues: CASSTRGVRSYNEQFF. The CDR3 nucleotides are TGTGCCAGCAGCACTCGAGGGGTACGGTCCTACAATGAGCAGTTCTTC.

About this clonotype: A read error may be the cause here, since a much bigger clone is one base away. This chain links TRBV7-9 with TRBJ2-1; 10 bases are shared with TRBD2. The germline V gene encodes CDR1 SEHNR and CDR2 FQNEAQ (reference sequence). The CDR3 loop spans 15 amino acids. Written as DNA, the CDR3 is TGTGCCAGCAGACTAGCGGGGAGCTCCTACAATGAGCAGCTCTTC. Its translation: CASRLAGSSYNEQLF.

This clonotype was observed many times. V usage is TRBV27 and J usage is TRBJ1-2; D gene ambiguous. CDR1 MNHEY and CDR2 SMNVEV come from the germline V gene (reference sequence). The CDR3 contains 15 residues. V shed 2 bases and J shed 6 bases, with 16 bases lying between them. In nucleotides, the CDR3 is TGTGCCAGCAGTTTAGTCGGGATGGACGGGGATGGCTACACCTTC. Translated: CASSLVGMDGDGYTF.

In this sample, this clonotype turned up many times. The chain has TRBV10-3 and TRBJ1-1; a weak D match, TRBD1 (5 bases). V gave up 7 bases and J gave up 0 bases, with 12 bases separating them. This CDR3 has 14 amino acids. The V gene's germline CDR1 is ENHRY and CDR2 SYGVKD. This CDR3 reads CAINWAGMNTEAFF. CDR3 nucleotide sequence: TGTGCCATCAATTGGGCAGGGATGAACACTGAAGCTTTCTTT.

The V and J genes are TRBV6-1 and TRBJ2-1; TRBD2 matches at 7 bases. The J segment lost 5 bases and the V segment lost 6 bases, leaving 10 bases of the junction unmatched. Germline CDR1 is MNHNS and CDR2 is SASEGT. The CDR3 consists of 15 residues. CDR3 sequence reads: CASRPLADRHNEQFF. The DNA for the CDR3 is TGTGCCAGCAGGCCTCTAGCGGATCGGCACAATGAGCAGTTCTTC.

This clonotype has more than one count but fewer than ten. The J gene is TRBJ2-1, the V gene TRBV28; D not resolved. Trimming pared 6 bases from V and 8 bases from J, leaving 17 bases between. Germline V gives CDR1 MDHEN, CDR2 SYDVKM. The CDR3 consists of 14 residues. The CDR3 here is CASSSVAIPDEQFF. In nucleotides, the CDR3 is TGTGCCAGCAGCTCTGTTGCCATTCCGGATGAGCAGTTCTTC.

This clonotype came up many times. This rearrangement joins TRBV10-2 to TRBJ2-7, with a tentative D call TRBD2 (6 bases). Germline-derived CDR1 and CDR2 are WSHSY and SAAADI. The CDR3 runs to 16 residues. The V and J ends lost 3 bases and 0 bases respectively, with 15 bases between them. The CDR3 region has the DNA TGCGCCAGCAGTGACTTAAGCGGGCCTTACTCCTACGAGCAGTACTTC. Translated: CASSDLSGPYSYEQYF.

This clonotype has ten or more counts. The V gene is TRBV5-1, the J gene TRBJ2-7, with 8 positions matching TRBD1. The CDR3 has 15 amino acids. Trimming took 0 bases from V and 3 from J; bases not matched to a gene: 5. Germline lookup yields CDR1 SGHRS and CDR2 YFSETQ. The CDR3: CASSLGGTGYYEQYF. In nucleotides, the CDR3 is TGCGCCAGCAGCTTGGGCGGGACAGGATACTACGAGCAGTACTTC.

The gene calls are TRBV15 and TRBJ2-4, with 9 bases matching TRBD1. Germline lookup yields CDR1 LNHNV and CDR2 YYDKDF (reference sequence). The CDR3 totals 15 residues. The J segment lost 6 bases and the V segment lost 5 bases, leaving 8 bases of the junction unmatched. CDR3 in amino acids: CATSGTGTGLNIQYF. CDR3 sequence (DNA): TGTGCCACCAGCGGAACCGGGACAGGGCTAAACATTCAGTACTTC.

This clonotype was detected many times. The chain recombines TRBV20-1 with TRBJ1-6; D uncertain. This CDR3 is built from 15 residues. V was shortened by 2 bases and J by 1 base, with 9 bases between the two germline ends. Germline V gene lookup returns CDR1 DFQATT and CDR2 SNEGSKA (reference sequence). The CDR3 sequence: CSARQLGSYNSPLHF. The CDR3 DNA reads TGCAGTGCTAGACAGCTGGGTTCCTATAATTCACCCCTCCACTTT.

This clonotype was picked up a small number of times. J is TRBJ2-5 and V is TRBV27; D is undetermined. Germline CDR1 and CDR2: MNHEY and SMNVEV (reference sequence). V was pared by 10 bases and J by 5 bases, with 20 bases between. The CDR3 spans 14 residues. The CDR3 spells CANPSTRSWETQYF. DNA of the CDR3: TGTGCCAACCCCTCGACTCGTTCCTGGGAGACCCAGTACTTC.

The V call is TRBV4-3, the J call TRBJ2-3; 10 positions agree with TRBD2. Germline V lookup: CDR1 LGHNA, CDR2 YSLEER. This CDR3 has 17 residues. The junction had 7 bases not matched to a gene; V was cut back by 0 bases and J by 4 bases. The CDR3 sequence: CASSQDASGSLADTQYF. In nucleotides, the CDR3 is TGCGCCAGCAGCCAAGATGCTAGCGGGAGCCTCGCAGATACGCAGTATTTT.

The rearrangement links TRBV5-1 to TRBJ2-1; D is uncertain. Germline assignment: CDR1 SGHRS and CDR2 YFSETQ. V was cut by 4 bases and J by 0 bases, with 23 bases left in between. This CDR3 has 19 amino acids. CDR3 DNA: TGCGCCAGCAGCCCTGGACCGAGGAATCAGAAGGGCTCCTACAATGAGCAGTTCTTC. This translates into CASSPGPRNQKGSYNEQFF.

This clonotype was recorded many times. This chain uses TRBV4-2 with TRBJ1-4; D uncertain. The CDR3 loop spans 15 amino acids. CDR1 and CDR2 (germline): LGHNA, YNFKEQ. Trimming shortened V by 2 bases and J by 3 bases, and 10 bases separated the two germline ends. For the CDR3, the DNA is TGTGCCAGCAGCCAACTCCCCGGATCTAATGAAAAACTGTTTTTT. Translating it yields CASSQLPGSNEKLFF.

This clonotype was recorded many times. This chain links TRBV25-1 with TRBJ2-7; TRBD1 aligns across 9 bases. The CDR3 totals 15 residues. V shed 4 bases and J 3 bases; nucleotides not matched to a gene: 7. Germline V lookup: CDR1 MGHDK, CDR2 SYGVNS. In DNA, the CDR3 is TGTGCCAGCAGTGGGAACAGGGGGCTATACTACGAGCAGTACTTC. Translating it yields CASSGNRGLYYEQYF.

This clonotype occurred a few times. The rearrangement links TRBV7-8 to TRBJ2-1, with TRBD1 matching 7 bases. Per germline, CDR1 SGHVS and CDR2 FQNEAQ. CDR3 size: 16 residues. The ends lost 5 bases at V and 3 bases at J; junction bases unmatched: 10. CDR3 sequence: CASSRLGTAVYNEQFF. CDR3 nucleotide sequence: TGTGCCAGCAGCCGACTCGGGACAGCAGTCTACAATGAGCAGTTCTTC.

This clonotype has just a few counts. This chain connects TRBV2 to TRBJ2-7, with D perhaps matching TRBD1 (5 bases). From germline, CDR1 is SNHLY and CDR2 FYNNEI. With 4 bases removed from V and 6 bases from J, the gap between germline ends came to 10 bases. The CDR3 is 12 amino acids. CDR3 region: CASSGRVGEQYF. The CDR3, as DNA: TGTGCCAGCAGTGGCAGGGTGGGCGAGCAGTACTTC.